This note documents a single TCR beta chain sequence. Its antigen is currently unknown. Each TCR library used about 3,500 ng of total RNA. Via template switching, UMIs carrying a 6-nucleotide sample barcode were introduced. With the 5' RACE reads reprocessed, TCRdb shows one record per CDR3 protein and no DNA. The listing records nearly 450,000 distinct CDR3 sequences. The data belong to a study of monozygotic twins with inflammatory bowel disease. Study findings and constraints: Separate T cell subtypes could not be resolved from one another. Varying immunosuppressive regimens may have increased patient repertoire variability.

Germline CDR1 and CDR2: LGHNT and FRNRAP. There are 13 residues in the CDR3. This sequence originates from a human donor with ulcerative colitis or Crohn's disease, or a healthy co-twin of an affected twin (not recorded which). V gene TRBV12-5 combines with J gene TRBJ2-6. Sequences were obtained from blood. The chain's CDR3 is CASGNSGANVLTF.